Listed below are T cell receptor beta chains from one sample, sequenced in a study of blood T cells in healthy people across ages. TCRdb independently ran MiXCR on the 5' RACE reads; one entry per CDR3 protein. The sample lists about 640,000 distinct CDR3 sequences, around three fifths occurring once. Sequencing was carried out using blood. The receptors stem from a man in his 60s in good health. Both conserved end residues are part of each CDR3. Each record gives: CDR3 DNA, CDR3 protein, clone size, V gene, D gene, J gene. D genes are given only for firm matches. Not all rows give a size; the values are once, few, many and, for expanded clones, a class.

TGTGCCAGCAGCAAAGAGAACAGGGGGAGCTCCTACAATGAGCAGTTCTTC CASSKENRGSSYNEQFF NA TRBV21-1 NA TRBJ2-1
TGCAGTGCGCGGACAGGAGACTACTATGGCTACACCTTC CSARTGDYYGYTF few TRBV20-1 TRBD1 TRBJ1-2
TGTGCCAGCAGGACCGTGGGTTTTGAGCAGTTCTTC CASRTVGFEQFF NA TRBV21-1 NA TRBJ2-1
TGCAGTGCATTCAGCGTGGGGGGTTACGAGCAGTACTTC CSAFSVGGYEQYF NA TRBV20-1 NA TRBJ2-7
TGCAGCGTTTCATGGACAGCCGGTGAGCAGTACTTC CSVSWTAGEQYF NA TRBV29-1 NA TRBJ2-7
TGCAGCGCCGCCCCGGGACACTTACAAGAGACCCAGTACTTC CSAAPGHLQETQYF NA TRBV29-1 NA TRBJ2-5
TGTGCCAGCAGCCACAGGGGGCCCTACGAGCAGTACTTC CASSHRGPYEQYF few TRBV3-1 TRBD1 TRBJ2-7
TGCAGCGTTGAGAAGGTGGGCTATGGCTACACCTTC CSVEKVGYGYTF NA TRBV29-1 NA TRBJ1-2
TGTGCCATCGGGGTTGGACTAGCAGGCAATATACGAGAGACCCAGTACTTC CAIGVGLAGNIRETQYF NA TRBV10-3 TRBD2 TRBJ2-5
TGTGCCAGCAGCCCGTACGGGGGGTGGAACACTGAAGCTTTCTTT CASSPYGGWNTEAFF NA TRBV11-2 NA TRBJ1-1